The rows below give T cell receptor beta chains drawn from one sample of a study of shared clonotypes between healthy human individuals. The repertoire was sequenced with immunoSEQ multiplex PCR; TCRdb's copy has only in-frame clones and lacks some. Found here are roughly 1.5 million clones, approximately 98% of them singletons; the top ten hold about 0.42%. Sequencing was performed on naive CD4+ T cells sorted from blood. These TCRs come from a man aged 25-40 years in good health. CDR3s include the opening cysteine and the closing phenylalanine or tryptophan. D genes are given only for firm matches. Clone size is not always given. Where it is, it says once, few, many or a class for expanded clones.

V gene	clone size	D gene	J gene	CDR3 protein	CDR3 DNA
TRBV5-4	-	-	TRBJ1-1	CASSLVRGNTEAFF	TGTGCCAGCAGCTTGGTGCGGGGAAACACTGAAGCTTTCTTT
TRBV2	-	-	TRBJ1-3	CASKPSSGNTIYF	TGTGCCAGCAAGCCGAGCTCTGGAAACACCATATATTTT
TRBV7-9	-	-	TRBJ2-7	CASSLTRSGEQYF	TGTGCCAGCAGCCTTACGAGGTCCGGAGAGCAGTACTTC
TRBV7-2	-	TRBD1	TRBJ2-7	CASSTDRVSSYEQYF	TGTGCCAGCAGCACCGACAGGGTGAGTTCCTACGAGCAGTACTTC
TRBV28	-	-	TRBJ1-2	CASSLRGVHNYGYTF	TGTGCCAGCAGCCTTAGGGGGGTTCATAACTATGGCTACACCTTC
TRBV2	-	-	TRBJ2-3	CAQGLGQSTDTQYF	TGTGCCCAAGGGCTCGGACAGAGCACAGATACGCAGTATTTT
TRBV5-1	-	-	TRBJ1-2	CASFGTYGGYTF	TGCGCCAGCTTCGGGACCTACGGTGGCTACACCTTC
TRBV6-6	-	-	TRBJ2-5	CASTGRGRETQYF	TGTGCCAGCACCGGGCGGGGTCGGGAGACCCAGTACTTC
TRBV5-4	-	-	TRBJ1-5	CASSLDSKSNQPQHF	TGTGCCAGCAGCCTGGACAGTAAGAGCAATCAGCCCCAGCATTTT
TRBV19	-	-	TRBJ1-5	CASHRGPINQPQHF	TGTGCCAGTCATAGGGGACCGATCAATCAGCCCCAGCATTTT
TRBV18	-	TRBD2	TRBJ2-1	CASSPASGIYNEQFF	TGTGCCAGCTCACCGGCTAGCGGGATCTACAATGAGCAGTTCTTC
TRBV27	-	-	TRBJ2-3	CASSPGTVTDTQYF	TGTGCCAGCAGTCCTGGGACTGTAACAGATACGCAGTATTTT
TRBV16	-	-	TRBJ1-3	CASSLISSGNTIYF	TGTGCCAGCAGCCTGATAAGCTCTGGAAACACCATATATTTT
TRBV2	-	-	TRBJ1-3	CASSDRQVRNTIYF	TGTGCCAGCAGTGATCGACAAGTACGAAACACCATATATTTT
TRBV7-9	few	TRBD1	TRBJ1-4	CASSLTGLNEKLFF	TGTGCCAGCAGCTTGACAGGGCTAAATGAAAAACTGTTTTTT
TRBV30	once	-	TRBJ2-3	CAWAGGSSDTQYF	TGTGCCTGGGCTGGGGGAAGTTCAGATACGCAGTATTTT
TRBV6-5	-	-	TRBJ2-1	CASSYSQGYPGEQFF	TGTGCCAGCAGTTACTCGCAGGGATACCCGGGTGAGCAGTTCTTC
TRBV5-1	once	TRBD1	TRBJ2-3	CASWTGGLSDTQYF	TGCGCCAGTTGGACAGGGGGCCTGTCTGATACGCAGTATTTT
TRBV9	-	-	TRBJ1-2	CASSVDPLSPYGYTF	TGTGCCAGCAGCGTAGACCCCCTTTCACCCTATGGCTACACCTTC
TRBV28	-	TRBD2	TRBJ2-1	CASSFLSGRASEQFF	TGTGCCAGCAGTTTCCTTAGCGGGAGGGCGAGTGAGCAGTTCTTC
TRBV5-5	-	-	TRBJ1-4	CASSSGREKLFF	TGTGCCAGCAGCTCCGGACGGGAAAAACTGTTTTTT
TRBV6-5	-	-	TRBJ1-1	CASTSGMKNTEAFF	TGTGCCAGCACTTCAGGAATGAAGAACACTGAAGCTTTCTTT
TRBV6-5	-	TRBD1	TRBJ2-7	CASSYLNRDRVEQYF	TGTGCCAGCAGTTACTTGAACCGGGACAGGGTCGAGCAGTACTTC
TRBV6-1	-	-	TRBJ2-7	CASSPRAPSSYEQYF	TGTGCCAGCAGTCCCCGGGCGCCGAGCTCCTACGAGCAGTACTTC
TRBV6-6	-	-	TRBJ1-1	CASSYSQAAGQTEAFF	TGTGCCAGCAGTTACTCCCAGGCGGCTGGACAAACTGAAGCTTTCTTT
TRBV18	-	-	TRBJ2-2	CASSPIADSNTGELFF	TGTGCCAGCTCTCCTATAGCGGACTCGAACACCGGGGAGCTGTTTTTT
TRBV5-4	-	-	TRBJ2-6	CASSRVSGANVLTF	TGTGCCAGCAGTCGGGTCTCTGGGGCCAACGTCCTGACTTTC